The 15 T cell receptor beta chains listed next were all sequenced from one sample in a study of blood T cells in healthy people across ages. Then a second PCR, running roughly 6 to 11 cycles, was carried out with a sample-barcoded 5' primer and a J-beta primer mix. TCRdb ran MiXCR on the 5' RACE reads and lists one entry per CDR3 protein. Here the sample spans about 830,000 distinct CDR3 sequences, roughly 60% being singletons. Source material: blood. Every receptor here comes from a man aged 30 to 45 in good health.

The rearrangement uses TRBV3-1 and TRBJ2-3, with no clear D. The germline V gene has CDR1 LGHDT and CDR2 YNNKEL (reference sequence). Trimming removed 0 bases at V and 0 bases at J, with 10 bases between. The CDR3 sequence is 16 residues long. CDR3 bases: TGTGCCAGCAGCCAAGATGGCGGTGCTAGCACAGATACGCAGTATTTT. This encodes CASSQDGGASTDTQYF.

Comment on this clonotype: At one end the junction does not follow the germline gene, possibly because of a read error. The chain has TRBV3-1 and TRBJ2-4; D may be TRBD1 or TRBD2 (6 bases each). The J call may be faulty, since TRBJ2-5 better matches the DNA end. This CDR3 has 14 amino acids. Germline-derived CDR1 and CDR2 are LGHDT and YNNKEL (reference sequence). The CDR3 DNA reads TGTGCCTGCAGCCAAAGGCGAGGGGGGGAGACCCAGTACTTC. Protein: CACSQRRGGETQYF.

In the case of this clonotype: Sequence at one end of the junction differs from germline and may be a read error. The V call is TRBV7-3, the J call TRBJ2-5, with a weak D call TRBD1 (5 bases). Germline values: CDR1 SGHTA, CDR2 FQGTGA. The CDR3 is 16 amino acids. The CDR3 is CASSLNIGAPQETQYF. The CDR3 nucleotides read TGTGCCAGCAGTTTAAATATAGGGGCTCCCCAAGAGACCCAGTACTTC.

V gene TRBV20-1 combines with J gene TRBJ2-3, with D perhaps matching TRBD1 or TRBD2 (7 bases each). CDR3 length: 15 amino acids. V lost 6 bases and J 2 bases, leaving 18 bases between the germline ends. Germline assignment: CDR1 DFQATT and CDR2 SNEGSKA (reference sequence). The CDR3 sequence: CSAQGGGPFTDTQYF. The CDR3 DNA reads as TGCAGTGCCCAGGGGGGGGGGCCGTTCACAGATACGCAGTATTTT.

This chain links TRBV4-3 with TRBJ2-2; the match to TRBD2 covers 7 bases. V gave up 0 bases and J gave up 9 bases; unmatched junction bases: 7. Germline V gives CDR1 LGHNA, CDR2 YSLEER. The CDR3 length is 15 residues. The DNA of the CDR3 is TGCGCCAGCAGCCAAGAATGGGGGGGAATGAGGGAGCTGTTTTTT. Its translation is CASSQEWGGMRELFF.

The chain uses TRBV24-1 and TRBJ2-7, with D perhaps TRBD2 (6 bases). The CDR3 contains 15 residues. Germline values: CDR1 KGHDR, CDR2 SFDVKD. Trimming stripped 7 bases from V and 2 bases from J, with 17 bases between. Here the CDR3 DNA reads TGTGCCACCAGCGTTGGGGGACTTGGGACCTACGAGCAGTACTTC. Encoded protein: CATSVGGLGTYEQYF.

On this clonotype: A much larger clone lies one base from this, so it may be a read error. CDR3 protein: CSASGLGQGEQPQNF. CDR3 coding DNA: TGCAGTGCTAGTGGGTTGGGACAGGGAGAACAGCCCCAGAATTTT. The chain uses TRBV20-1 and TRBJ1-5; 9 nucleotides line up with TRBD1. This CDR3 has 15 amino acids. Looked up from germline, CDR1 is DFQATT and CDR2 is SNEGSKA (reference sequence).

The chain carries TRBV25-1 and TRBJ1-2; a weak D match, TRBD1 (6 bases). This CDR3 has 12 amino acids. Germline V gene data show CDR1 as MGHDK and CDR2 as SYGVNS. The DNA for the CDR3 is TGTGCAACCGGGACATACATGGAGGGCTACACCTTC. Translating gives CATGTYMEGYTF.

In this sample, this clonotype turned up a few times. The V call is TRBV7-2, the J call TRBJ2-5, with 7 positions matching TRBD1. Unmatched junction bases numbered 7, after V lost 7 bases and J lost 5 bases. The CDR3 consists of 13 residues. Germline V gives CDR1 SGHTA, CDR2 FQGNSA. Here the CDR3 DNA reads TGTGCCAGCAACCGGGACAGTTGGGAGACCCAGTACTTC. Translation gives CASNRDSWETQYF.

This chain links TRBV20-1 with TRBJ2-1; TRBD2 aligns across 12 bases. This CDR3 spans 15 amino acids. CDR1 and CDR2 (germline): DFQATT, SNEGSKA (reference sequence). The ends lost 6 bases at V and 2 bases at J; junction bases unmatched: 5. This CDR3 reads CSASSGGAPYNEQFF. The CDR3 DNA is TGCAGTGCCTCTAGCGGGGGGGCCCCCTACAATGAGCAGTTCTTC.

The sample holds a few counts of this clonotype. CDR3 sequence reads: CASSQDPMGLAVNEQFF. In nucleotides, the CDR3 is TGCGCCAGCAGCCAAGATCCGATGGGGCTAGCGGTGAATGAGCAGTTCTTC. The chain recombines TRBV4-3 with TRBJ2-1, with 7 bases lining up with TRBD2. CDR3 length equals 17 residues. Per germline, CDR1 LGHNA and CDR2 YSLEER. V lost 0 bases, J lost 7 bases, and 12 bases stayed unmatched.

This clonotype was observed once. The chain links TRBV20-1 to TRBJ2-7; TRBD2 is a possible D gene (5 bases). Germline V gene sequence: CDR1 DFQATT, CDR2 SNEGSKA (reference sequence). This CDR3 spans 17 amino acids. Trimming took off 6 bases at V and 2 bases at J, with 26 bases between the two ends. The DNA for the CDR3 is TGCAGTGCCACCTTCATGTCTTATCGCGGAGGACCCTACGAGCAGTACTTC. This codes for CSATFMSYRGGPYEQYF.

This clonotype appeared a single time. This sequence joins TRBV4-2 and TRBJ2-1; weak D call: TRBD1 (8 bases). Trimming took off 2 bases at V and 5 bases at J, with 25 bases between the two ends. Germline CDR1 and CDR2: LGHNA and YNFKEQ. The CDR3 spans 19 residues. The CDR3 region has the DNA TGTGCCAGCAGCCAAAGAGGGGGGGTTGGAGACAGGGGTAACAATGAGCAGTTCTTC. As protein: CASSQRGGVGDRGNNEQFF.

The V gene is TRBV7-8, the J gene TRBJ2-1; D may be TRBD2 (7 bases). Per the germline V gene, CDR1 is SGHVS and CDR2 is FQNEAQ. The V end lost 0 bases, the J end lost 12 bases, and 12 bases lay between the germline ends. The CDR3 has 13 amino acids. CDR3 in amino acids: CASSLAGGRRQFF. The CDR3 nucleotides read TGTGCCAGCAGCTTAGCGGGGGGGCGTAGGCAGTTCTTC.

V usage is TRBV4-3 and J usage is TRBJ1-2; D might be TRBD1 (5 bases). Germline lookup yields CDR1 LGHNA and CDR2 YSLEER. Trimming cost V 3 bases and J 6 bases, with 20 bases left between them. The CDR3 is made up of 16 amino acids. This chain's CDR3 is CASSQNPTTESHGYTF. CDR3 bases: TGCGCCAGCAGCCAGAACCCCACGACAGAATCCCATGGCTACACCTTC.